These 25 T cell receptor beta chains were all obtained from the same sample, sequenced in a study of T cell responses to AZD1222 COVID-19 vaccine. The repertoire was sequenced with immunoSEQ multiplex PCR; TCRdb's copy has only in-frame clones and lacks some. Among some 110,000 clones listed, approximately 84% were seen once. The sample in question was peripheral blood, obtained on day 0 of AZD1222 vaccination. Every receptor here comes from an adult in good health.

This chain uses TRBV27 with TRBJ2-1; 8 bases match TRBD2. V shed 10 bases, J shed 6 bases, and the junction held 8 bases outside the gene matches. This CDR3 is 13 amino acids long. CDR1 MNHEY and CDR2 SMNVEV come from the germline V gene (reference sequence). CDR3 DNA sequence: TGTGCCATTGGGACTAGAAAGGGCAATGAGCAGTTCTTC. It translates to CAIGTRKGNEQFF.

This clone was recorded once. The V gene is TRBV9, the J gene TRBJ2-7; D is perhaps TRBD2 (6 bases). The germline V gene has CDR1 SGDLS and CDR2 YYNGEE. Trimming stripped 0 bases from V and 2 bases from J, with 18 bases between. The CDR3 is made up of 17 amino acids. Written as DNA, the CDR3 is TGTGCCAGCAGCGTAGCAGGAGGTTGGCGGGGCCCCTACGAGCAGTACTTC. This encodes CASSVAGGWRGPYEQYF.

CDR3 sequence reads: CAISSTGSTEAFF. The CDR3 region has the DNA TGTGCCATCAGTTCGACAGGAAGCACTGAAGCTTTCTTT. The rearrangement links TRBV10-3 to TRBJ1-1; tentative D call: TRBD1 (6 bases). CDR3 length: 13 residues. CDR1 and CDR2 from the germline V gene are ENHRY and SYGVKD. With 5 bases removed from V and 4 bases from J, the gap between germline ends came to 11 bases.

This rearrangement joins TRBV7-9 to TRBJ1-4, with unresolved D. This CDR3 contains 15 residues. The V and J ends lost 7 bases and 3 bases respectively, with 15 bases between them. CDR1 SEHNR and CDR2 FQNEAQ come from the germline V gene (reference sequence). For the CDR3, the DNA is TGTGCCAGCACCCCCCTGACGGATTCTAATGAAAAACTGTTTTTT. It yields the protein CASTPLTDSNEKLFF.

The CDR3 spells CASSEPPTQYF. The DNA for the CDR3 is TGCGCCAGCAGTGAGCCCCCGACGCAGTATTTT. The rearrangement links TRBV10-2 to TRBJ2-3; D is unclear. Looked up from germline, CDR1 is WSHSY and CDR2 is SAAADI. The CDR3 length is 11 residues. V was shortened by 2 bases and J by 9 bases, with 6 bases between the two germline ends.

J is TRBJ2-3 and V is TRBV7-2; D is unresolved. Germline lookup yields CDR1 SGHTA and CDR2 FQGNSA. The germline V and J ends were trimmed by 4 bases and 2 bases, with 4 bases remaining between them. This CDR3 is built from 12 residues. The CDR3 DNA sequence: TGTGCCAGCAGCTCCCCCACAGATACGCAGTATTTT. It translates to CASSSPTDTQYF.

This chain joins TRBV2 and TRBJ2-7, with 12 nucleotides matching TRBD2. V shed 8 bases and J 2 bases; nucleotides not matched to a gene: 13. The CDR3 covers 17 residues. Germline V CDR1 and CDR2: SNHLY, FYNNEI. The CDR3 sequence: CASARGRLAGVPYEQYF. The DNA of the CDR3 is TGTGCCAGCGCTAGGGGACGACTAGCGGGAGTTCCCTACGAGCAGTACTTC.

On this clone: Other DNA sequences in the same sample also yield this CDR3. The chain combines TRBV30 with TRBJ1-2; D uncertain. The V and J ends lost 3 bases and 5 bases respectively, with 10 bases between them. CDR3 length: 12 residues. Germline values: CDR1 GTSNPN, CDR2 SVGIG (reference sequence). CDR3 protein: CAWSVSSYGYTF. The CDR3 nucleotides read TGTGCCTGGAGCGTCTCCTCTTATGGCTACACCTTC.

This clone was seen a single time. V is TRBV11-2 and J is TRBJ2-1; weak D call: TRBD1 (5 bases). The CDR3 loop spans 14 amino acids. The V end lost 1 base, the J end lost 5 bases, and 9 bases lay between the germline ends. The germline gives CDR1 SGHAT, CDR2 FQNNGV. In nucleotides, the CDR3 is TGTGCCAGCAGCTTAGCCGACAGTAACAATGAGCAGTTCTTC. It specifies CASSLADSNNEQFF.

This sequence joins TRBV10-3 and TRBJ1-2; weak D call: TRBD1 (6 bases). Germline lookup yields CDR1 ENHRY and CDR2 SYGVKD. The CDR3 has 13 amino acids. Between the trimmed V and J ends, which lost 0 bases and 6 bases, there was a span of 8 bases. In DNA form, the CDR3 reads TGTGCCATCAGTGAGTCGCCAGGGGATGGCTACACCTTC. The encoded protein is CAISESPGDGYTF.

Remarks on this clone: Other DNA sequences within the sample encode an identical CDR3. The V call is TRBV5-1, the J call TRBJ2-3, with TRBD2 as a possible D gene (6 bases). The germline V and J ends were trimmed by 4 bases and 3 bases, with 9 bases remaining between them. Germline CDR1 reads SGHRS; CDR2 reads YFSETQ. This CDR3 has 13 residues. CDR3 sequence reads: CASSLGGTDTQYF. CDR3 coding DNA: TGCGCCAGCAGCCTGGGGGGAACAGATACGCAGTATTTT.

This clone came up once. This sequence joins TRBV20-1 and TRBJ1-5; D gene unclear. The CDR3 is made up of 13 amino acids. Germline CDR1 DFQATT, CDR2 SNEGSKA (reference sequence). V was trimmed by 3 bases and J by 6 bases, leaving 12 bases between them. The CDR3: CSASWVVGQPQHF. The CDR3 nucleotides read TGCAGTGCTAGTTGGGTAGTCGGTCAGCCCCAGCATTTT.

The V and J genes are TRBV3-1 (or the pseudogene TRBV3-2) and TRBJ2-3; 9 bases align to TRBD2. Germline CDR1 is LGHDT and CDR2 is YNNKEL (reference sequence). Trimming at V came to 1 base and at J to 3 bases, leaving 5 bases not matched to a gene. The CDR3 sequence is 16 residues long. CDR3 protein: CASSQALLAGTDTQYF. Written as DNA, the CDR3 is TGTGCCAGCAGCCAAGCCTTACTAGCGGGTACAGATACGCAGTATTTT.

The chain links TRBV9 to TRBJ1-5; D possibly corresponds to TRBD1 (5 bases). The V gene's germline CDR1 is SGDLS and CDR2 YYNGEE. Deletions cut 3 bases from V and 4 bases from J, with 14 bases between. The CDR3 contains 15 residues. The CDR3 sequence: CASSAGGKTNQPQHF. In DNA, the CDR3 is TGTGCCAGCAGCGCGGGGGGAAAAACGAATCAGCCCCAGCATTTT.

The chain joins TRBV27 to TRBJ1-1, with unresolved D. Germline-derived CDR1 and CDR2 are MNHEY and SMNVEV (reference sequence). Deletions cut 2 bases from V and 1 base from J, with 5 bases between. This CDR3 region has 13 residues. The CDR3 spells CASSLQANTEAFF. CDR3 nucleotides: TGTGCCAGCAGTTTACAGGCGAACACTGAAGCTTTCTTT.

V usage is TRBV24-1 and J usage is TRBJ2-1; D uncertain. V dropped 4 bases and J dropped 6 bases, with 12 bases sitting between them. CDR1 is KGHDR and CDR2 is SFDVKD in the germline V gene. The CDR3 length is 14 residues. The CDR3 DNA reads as TGTGCCACCAGTGACCCGCGGACGGTCAATGAGCAGTTCTTC. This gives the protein CATSDPRTVNEQFF.

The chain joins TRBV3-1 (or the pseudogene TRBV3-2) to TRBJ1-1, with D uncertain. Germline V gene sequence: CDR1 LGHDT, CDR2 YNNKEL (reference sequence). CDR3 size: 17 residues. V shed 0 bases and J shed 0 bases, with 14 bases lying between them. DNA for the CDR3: TGTGCCAGCAGCCAAGATAAGGGCGGCAGTTTGAACACTGAAGCTTTCTTT. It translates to CASSQDKGGSLNTEAFF.

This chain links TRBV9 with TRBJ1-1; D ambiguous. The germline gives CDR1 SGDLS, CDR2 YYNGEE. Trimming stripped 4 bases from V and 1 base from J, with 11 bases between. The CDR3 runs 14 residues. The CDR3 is CASSSPLGNTEAFF. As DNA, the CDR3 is TGTGCCAGCAGCTCCCCCCTAGGGAACACTGAAGCTTTCTTT.

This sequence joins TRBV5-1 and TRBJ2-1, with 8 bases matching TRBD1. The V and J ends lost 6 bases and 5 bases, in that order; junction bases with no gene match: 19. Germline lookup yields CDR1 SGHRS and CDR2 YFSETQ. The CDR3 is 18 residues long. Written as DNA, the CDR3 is TGCGCCAGCAACGAGCCCCGCCAGGGGGCGATTAGTCACAATGAGCAGTTCTTC. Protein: CASNEPRQGAISHNEQFF.

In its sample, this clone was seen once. As DNA, the CDR3 is TGTGCCAGTAGTATAGGTCGGGGCAACATTCAGTACTTC. This codes for CASSIGRGNIQYF. The rearrangement links TRBV19 to TRBJ2-4, with D possibly being TRBD1 or TRBD2 (5 bases each). Per germline, CDR1 LNHDA and CDR2 SQIVND (reference sequence). CDR3 length: 13 amino acids. Between the trimmed V and J ends, which lost 1 base and 7 bases, there was a span of 8 bases.

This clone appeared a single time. The CDR3 DNA follows: TGCAGCGTTGATGTGGTAGGTTACGAGCAGTACTTC. It yields the protein CSVDVVGYEQYF. The chain is built from TRBV29-1 and TRBJ2-7; D gene uncertain. V was clipped by 3 bases and J by 4 bases, with 10 bases between them. Per germline, CDR1 SQVTM and CDR2 ANQGSEA. This CDR3 has 12 amino acids.

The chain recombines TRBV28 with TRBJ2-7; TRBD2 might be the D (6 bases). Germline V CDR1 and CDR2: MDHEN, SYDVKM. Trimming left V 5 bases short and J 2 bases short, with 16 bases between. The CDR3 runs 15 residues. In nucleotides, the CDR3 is TGTGCCAGCAGTGAACAACTAGCATCTCCCTACGAGCAGTACTTC. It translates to CASSEQLASPYEQYF.

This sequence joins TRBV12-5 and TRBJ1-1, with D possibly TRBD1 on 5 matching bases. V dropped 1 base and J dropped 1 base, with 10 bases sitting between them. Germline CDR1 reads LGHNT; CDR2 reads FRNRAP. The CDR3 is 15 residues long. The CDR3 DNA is TGTGCTAGTGGTTTGGCCCTAACAGGGAACACTGAAGCTTTCTTT. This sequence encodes CASGLALTGNTEAFF.

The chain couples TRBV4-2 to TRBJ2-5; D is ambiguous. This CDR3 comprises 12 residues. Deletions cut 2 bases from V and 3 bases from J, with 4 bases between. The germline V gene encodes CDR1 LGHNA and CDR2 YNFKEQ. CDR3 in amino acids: CASSQLEETQYF. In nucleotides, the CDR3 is TGTGCCAGCAGCCAACTAGAAGAGACCCAGTACTTC.

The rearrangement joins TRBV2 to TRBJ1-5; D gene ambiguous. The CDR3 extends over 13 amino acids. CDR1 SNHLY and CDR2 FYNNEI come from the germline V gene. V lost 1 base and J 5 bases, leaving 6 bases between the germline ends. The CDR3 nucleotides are TGTGCCAGCAGTGAAGTGGAAGATCAGCCCCAGCATTTT. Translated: CASSEVEDQPQHF.